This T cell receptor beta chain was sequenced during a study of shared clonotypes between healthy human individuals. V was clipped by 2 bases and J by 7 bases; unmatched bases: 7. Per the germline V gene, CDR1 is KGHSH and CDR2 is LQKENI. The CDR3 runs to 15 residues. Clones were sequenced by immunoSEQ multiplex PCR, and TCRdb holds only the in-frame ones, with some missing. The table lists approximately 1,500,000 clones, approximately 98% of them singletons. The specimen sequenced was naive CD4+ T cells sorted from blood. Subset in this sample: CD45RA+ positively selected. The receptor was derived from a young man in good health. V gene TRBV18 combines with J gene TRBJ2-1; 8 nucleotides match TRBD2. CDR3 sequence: CASSPLAGGANEQFF. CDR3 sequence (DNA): TGTGCCAGCTCACCATTGGCGGGAGGAGCGAATGAGCAGTTCTTC.